A single sample gave rise to the 6 T cell receptor beta chains below, sequenced in a study of graft-versus-host responses after intestinal transplantation. Some clones are missing from TCRdb's copy, which holds only in-frame ones; the method was immunoSEQ multiplex PCR. The repertoire consists of approximately 90,000 clones, with over 80% occurring once and the leading ten covering roughly 6%. Their antigens are not known. The specimen was unstimulated CD8+ T cells sorted from spleen or lymph node cells, collected before intestinal transplant. These receptors were taken from a human donor who received an intestinal transplant.

The chain uses TRBV13 and TRBJ1-1; no definite D call. Germline V gene data show CDR1 as PRHDT and CDR2 as FYEKMQ (reference sequence). The CDR3 has 11 residues. V lost 3 bases, J lost 7 bases, and 6 bases lay in between. The CDR3 reads CASSFGLEAFF. For the CDR3, the DNA is TGTGCCAGCAGCTTTGGACTTGAAGCTTTCTTT.

V usage is TRBV27 and J usage is TRBJ2-1, with a tentative D call TRBD1 (5 bases). The germline V gene has CDR1 MNHEY and CDR2 SMNVEV (reference sequence). The ends were cut back, 5 bases at V and 0 bases at J, with 11 bases in the middle. This CDR3 contains 15 residues. In DNA, the CDR3 is TGTGCCAGCAGTACAGGTAGGAGCTCCTACAATGAGCAGTTCTTC. Protein product: CASSTGRSSYNEQFF.

The chain links TRBV5-6 to TRBJ2-5, with D tentatively TRBD1 (6 bases). CDR1 and CDR2 (germline): SGHDT, YYEEEE. The CDR3 consists of 13 residues. Trimming pared 0 bases from V and 5 bases from J, leaving 8 bases between. The CDR3 loop reads CASSLGTGETQYF. The CDR3 DNA is TGTGCCAGCAGCTTGGGCACAGGGGAGACCCAGTACTTC.

This clone came up a few times. A single base is all that separates this from a far larger clone, so a read error is likely. V gene TRBV5-6 combines with J gene TRBJ2-3, with D uncertain. V lost 0 bases to trimming and J lost 2 bases, with 7 bases between them. Germline-derived CDR1 and CDR2 are SGHDT and YYEEEE. The CDR3 has 14 residues. CDR3 region: CASSLESITDTQYF. CDR3 bases: TGTGCCAGCAGCTTGGAATCAATCACAGATACGCAGTATTTT.

The chain employs TRBV4-2 and TRBJ2-5; no reliable D call. Germline loops: CDR1 LGHNA, CDR2 YNFKEQ. The CDR3 length is 15 residues. V was pared by 0 bases and J by 0 bases, with 8 bases between. Here the CDR3 DNA reads TGTGCCAGCAGCCAAGATGGGGTCGACCAAGAGACCCAGTACTTC. This codes for CASSQDGVDQETQYF.

The chain carries TRBV6-6 and TRBJ2-3, with 7 positions matching TRBD2. Germline V CDR1 and CDR2: MNHNY, SVGAGI (reference sequence). The CDR3 is made up of 13 amino acids. With V trimmed by 4 bases and J by 4 bases, 2 bases remained unmatched. CDR3 sequence reads: CASSLGGADTQYF. The CDR3 DNA follows: TGTGCCAGCAGTTTGGGGGGGGCAGATACGCAGTATTTT.